This T cell receptor (beta chain) was identified during a study of early T cells in non-severe SARS-CoV-2 infection. Study-wide background: Bulk RNA isolated from unsorted whole blood underwent sequencing; chains were not paired.

V lost 5 bases to trimming and J lost 3 bases, with 5 bases between them. Germline V gene data show CDR1 as LNHDA and CDR2 as SQIVND (reference sequence). The CDR3 is made up of 12 amino acids. The study, taken as a whole, reports: Anti-spike CD8 specificities were favored by VDJdb matching, whose results missed private and CD4 specificities.

Turning to this clonotype: Its cognate antigen is unknown.

Separate cDNA molecules each had unique molecular identifiers attached to them. TCRdb independently ran MiXCR on the 5' RACE reads; one entry per CDR3 protein. The sample contains just under 65,000 distinct CDR3 sequences, about 11% of which appear only once. The sequenced sample was whole blood, obtained at baseline. This sequence was found in an adult who was a healthcare worker with PCR-confirmed SARS-CoV-2 infection or an uninfected control (not recorded which). The chain combines TRBV19 with TRBJ1-5; D not certain. The CDR3 loop reads CASSRVNQPQHF. In DNA, the CDR3 is TGTGCCAGTAGTCGGGTCAATCAGCCCCAGCATTTT.